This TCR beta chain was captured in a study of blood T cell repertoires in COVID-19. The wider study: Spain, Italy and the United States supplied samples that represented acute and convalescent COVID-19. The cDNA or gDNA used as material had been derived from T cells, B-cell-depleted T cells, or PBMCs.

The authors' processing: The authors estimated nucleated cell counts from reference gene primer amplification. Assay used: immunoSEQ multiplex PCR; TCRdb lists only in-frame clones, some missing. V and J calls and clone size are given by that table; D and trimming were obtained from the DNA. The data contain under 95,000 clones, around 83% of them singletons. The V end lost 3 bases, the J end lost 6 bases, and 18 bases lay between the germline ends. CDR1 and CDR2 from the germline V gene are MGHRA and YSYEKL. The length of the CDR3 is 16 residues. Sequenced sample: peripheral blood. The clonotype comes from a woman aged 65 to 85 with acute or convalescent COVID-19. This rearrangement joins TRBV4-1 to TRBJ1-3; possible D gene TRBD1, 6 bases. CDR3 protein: CASSQLFTGPENTIYF. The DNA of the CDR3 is TGCGCCAGCAGCCAGCTATTCACAGGGCCGGAAAACACCATATATTTT.